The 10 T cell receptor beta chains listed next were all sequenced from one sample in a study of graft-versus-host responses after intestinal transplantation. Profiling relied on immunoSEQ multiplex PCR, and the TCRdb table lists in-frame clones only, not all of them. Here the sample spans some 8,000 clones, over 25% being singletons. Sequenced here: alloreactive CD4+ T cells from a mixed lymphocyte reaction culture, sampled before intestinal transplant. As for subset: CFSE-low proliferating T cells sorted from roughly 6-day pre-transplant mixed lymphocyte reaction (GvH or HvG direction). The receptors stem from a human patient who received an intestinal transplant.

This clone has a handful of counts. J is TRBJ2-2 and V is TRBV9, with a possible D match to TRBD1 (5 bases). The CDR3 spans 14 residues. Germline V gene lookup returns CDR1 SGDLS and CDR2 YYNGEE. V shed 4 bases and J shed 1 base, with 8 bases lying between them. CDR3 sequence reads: CASSRDRNTGELFF. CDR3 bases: TGTGCCAGCAGCAGAGACAGGAACACCGGGGAGCTGTTTTTT. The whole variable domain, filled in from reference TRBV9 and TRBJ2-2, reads DSGVTQTPKHLITATGQRVTLRCSPRSGDLSVYWYQQSLDQGLQFLIQYYNGEERAKGNILERFSAQQFPDLHSELNLSSLELGDSALYFCASSRDRNTGELFFGEGSRLTVL.

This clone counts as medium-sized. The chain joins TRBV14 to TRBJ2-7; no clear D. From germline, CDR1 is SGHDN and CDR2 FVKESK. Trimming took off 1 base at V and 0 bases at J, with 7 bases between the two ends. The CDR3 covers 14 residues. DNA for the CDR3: TGTGCCAGCAGCCAAGGTCGTTCCTCCTACGAGCAGTACTTC. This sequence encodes CASSQGRSSYEQYF.

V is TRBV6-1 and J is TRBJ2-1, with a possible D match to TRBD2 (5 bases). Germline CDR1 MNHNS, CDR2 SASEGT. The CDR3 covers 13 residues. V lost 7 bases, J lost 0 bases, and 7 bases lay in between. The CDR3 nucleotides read TGTGCCAGCACCGGGAACTCCTACAATGAGCAGTTCTTC. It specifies CASTGNSYNEQFF.

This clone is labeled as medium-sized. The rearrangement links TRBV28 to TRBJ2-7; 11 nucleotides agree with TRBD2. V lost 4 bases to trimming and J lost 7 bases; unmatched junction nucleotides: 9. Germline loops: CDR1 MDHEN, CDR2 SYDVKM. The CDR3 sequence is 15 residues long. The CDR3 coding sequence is TGTGCCAGCAGTTCATTAGCGGGAGGGCCGGGTGAGCAGTACTTC. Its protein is CASSSLAGGPGEQYF.

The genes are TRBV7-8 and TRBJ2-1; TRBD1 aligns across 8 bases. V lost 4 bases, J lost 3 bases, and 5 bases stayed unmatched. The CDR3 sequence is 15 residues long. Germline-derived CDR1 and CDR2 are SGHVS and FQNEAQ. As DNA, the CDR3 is TGTGCCAGCAGCTCAGGACAGGGAGGCTACAATGAGCAGTTCTTC. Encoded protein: CASSSGQGGYNEQFF.

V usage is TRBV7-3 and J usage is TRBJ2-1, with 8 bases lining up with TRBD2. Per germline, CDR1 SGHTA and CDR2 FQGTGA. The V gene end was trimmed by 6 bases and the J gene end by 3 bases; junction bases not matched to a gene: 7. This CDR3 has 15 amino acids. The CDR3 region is CASSPRGGRYNEQFF. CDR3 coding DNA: TGTGCCAGCAGTCCACGGGGGGGCCGCTACAATGAGCAGTTCTTC.

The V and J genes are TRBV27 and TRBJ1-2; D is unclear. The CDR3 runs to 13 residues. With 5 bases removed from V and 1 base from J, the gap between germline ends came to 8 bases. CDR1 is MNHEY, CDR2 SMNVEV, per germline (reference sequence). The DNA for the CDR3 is TGTGCCAGCAGTAAAGCCTTTAACTATGGCTACACCTTC. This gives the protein CASSKAFNYGYTF.

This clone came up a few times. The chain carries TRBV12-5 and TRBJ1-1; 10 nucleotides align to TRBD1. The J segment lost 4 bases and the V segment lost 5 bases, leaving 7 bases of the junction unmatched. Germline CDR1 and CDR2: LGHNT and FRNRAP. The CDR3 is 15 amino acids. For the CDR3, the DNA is TGTGCTAGTGGTGTCCCTCGGGACAGGGGCACTGAAGCTTTCTTT. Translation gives CASGVPRDRGTEAFF.

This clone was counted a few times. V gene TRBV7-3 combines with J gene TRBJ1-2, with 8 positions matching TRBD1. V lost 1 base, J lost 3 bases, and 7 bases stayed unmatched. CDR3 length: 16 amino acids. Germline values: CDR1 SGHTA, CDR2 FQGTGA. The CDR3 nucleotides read TGTGCCAGCAGCTTAATCGAGGGACAGGAGCACTATGGCTACACCTTC. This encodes CASSLIEGQEHYGYTF.

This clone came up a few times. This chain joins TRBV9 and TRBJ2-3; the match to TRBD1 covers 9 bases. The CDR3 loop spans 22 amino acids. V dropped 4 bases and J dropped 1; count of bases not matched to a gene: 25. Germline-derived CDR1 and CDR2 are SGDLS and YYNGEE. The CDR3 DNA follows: TGTGCCAGCAGCACCCCGGGACAGGGTTTGGGCTTCCCTTTAGAGGGCACAGATACGCAGTATTTT. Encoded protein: CASSTPGQGLGFPLEGTDTQYF.